Listed here are 27 T cell receptor beta chains from one sample, sequenced in a study of blood T cell repertoires in COVID-19. The protocol was immunoSEQ multiplex PCR, while the TCRdb copy is restricted to in-frame clones and leaves out a portion. This sample has 180,000 or so clones; more than 65% occur once, and the top ten carry 2.6%. Sequenced material: peripheral blood. These receptors were taken from a human donor with acute or convalescent COVID-19. The donor label of this sample is uncertain.

The V call is TRBV15, the J call TRBJ1-6; 10 nucleotides line up with TRBD1. CDR3 length: 15 residues. V lost 2 bases to trimming and J lost 7 bases; unmatched junction nucleotides: 2. The germline V gene encodes CDR1 LNHNV and CDR2 YYDKDF (reference sequence). Written as DNA, the CDR3 is TGTGCCACCAGCAGATCGGGACAGGGGAATTCACCCCTCCACTTT. Amino acids: CATSRSGQGNSPLHF.

This clone was seen a single time. The V and J genes are TRBV19 and TRBJ1-2; 10 bases align to TRBD1. The junction had 7 bases not matched to a gene; V was cut back by 5 bases and J by 4 bases. The V gene's germline CDR1 is LNHDA and CDR2 SQIVND (reference sequence). The CDR3 loop spans 15 amino acids. CDR3 sequence (DNA): TGTGCCAGTAGTCTGGGGACAGGGGAAATCTATGGCTACACCTTC. Translated: CASSLGTGEIYGYTF.

This chain links TRBV6-5 with TRBJ2-3; 7 positions match TRBD2. The CDR3 has 14 residues. V shed 6 bases, J shed 6 bases, and the junction held 9 bases outside the gene matches. From germline, CDR1 is MNHEY and CDR2 SVGAGI. The DNA of the CDR3 is TGTGCCAGCAGAACCGGGACTAAAACGGATACGCAGTATTTT. It is translated as CASRTGTKTDTQYF.

Only a few counts were recorded for this clone. The chain couples TRBV2 to TRBJ1-1; no clear D gene. Trimming cost V 7 bases and J 1 base, with 7 bases left between them. The CDR3 runs 12 residues. CDR1 and CDR2 from the germline V gene are SNHLY and FYNNEI. The CDR3 DNA reads as TGTGCCAGCAACACGGGGAACACTGAAGCTTTCTTT. It codes for CASNTGNTEAFF.

The chain recombines TRBV28 with TRBJ1-5; possibly TRBD1 for D (6 bases). The CDR3 totals 15 residues. Germline lookup yields CDR1 MDHEN and CDR2 SYDVKM. Deletions cut 6 bases from V and 1 base from J, with 13 bases between. The CDR3 region has the DNA TGTGCCAGCAGCCCGGGACACAAAAGCAATCAGCCCCAGCATTTT. Its protein product is CASSPGHKSNQPQHF.

The genes are TRBV5-1 and TRBJ1-3; 7 bases map to TRBD1. Unmatched junction bases numbered 3, after V lost 4 bases and J lost 2 bases. Germline V gene lookup returns CDR1 SGHRS and CDR2 YFSETQ. The CDR3 length is 14 residues. Written as DNA, the CDR3 is TGCGCCAGCAGCGTTGACAGGGCTGGAAACACCATATATTTT. It codes for CASSVDRAGNTIYF.

The chain uses TRBV11-2 and TRBJ1-3, with unresolved D. The V gene lost 1 base and the J gene lost 2 bases, with 6 bases spanning the gap. Germline V lookup: CDR1 SGHAT, CDR2 FQNNGV. The CDR3 covers 14 residues. The CDR3: CASSLAPAGNTIYF. DNA for the CDR3: TGTGCCAGCAGCTTAGCCCCCGCTGGAAACACCATATATTTT.

J is TRBJ1-6 and V is TRBV15; 8 bases are a match to TRBD1. Germline assignment: CDR1 LNHNV and CDR2 YYDKDF (reference sequence). The ends lost 3 bases at V and 9 bases at J; junction bases unmatched: 4. This CDR3 has 14 amino acids. The CDR3 DNA reads as TGTGCCACCAGCAGGACAGGGGATGGTTCACCCCTCCACTTT. Its translation is CATSRTGDGSPLHF. The variable domain in full, with the rest retrieved from reference TRBV15 and TRBJ1-6, is DAMVIQNPRYQVTQFGKPVTLSCSQTLNHNVMYWYQQKSSQAPKLLFHYYDKDFNNEADTPDNFQSRRPNTSFCFLDIRSPGLGDTAMYLCATSRTGDGSPLHFGNGTRLTVT.

In nucleotides, the CDR3 is TGTGCCAGCAGCCAAGCTTCGCGGGGGTCCACAGATACGCAGTATTTT. Amino acids: CASSQASRGSTDTQYF. The chain uses TRBV3-1 (or the pseudogene TRBV3-2) and TRBJ2-3, with 7 bases that match TRBD2. Looked up from germline, CDR1 is LGHDT and CDR2 is YNNKEL (reference sequence). J was trimmed by 2 bases and V by 1 base; bases with no gene match: 6. The CDR3 extends over 16 amino acids.

The chain couples TRBV5-6 to TRBJ2-3; D is unresolved. The germline gives CDR1 SGHDT, CDR2 YYEEEE. V was trimmed by 7 bases and J by 1 base, leaving 10 bases between them. There are 13 residues in the CDR3. The CDR3 DNA reads TGTGCCAGCTCCTCGGCGGGCACAGATACGCAGTATTTT. This translates into CASSSAGTDTQYF.

This clone was detected once. This chain links TRBV11-3 with TRBJ2-2; unclear D gene. Looked up from germline, CDR1 is SGHNT and CDR2 is YENEEA. The CDR3 consists of 12 residues. Trimming shortened V by 5 bases and J by 2 bases, and 3 bases separated the two germline ends. In nucleotides, the CDR3 is TGTGCCAGCAGCCTTAACACCGGGGAGCTGTTTTTT. Its translation is CASSLNTGELFF.

The V and J genes are TRBV11-3 and TRBJ2-3; 8 nucleotides line up with TRBD2. Per the germline V gene, CDR1 is SGHNT and CDR2 is YENEEA. The CDR3 runs 15 residues. The junction had 5 bases not matched to a gene; V was cut back by 2 bases and J by 4 bases. Written as DNA, the CDR3 is TGTGCCAGCAGCTTATCCGGGGGGGGCCCAGATACGCAGTATTTT. This codes for CASSLSGGGPDTQYF.

Concerning this clone itself: One end of the junction is discordant with germline, which a read error may explain. The CDR3 DNA sequence: TGTGCTAGCAGCTTCAGGGGGCATCAGCCCCAGCATTTT. This gives the protein CASSFRGHQPQHF. This rearrangement joins TRBV7-7 to TRBJ1-5; 8 positions match TRBD1. The CDR3 has 13 amino acids. In germline, CDR1 is SSHAT, CDR2 FNYEAQ (reference sequence). Filled out from reference TRBV7-7 and TRBJ1-5, the complete variable domain reads GAGVSQSPRYKVTKRGQDVTLRCDPISSHATLYWYQQALGQGPEFLTYFNYEAQPDKSGLPSDRFSAERPEGSISTLTIQRTEQRDSAMYRCASSFRGHQPQHFGDGTRLSIL.

The CDR3: CASGQGRAQPQHF. The CDR3 region has the DNA TGTGCCAGCGGACAGGGGCGGGCTCAGCCCCAGCATTTT. V and J are TRBV6-5 and TRBJ1-5, with 9 positions matching TRBD1. The length of the CDR3 is 13 residues. Germline assignment: CDR1 MNHEY and CDR2 SVGAGI. V dropped 8 bases and J dropped 6; count of bases not matched to a gene: 5.

The V and J genes are TRBV5-1 and TRBJ2-5; 7 bases are shared with TRBD2. This CDR3 region has 14 residues. The germline CDR1 and CDR2 sequences are SGHRS and YFSETQ. Trimming removed 2 bases from V and 1 base from J; junction bases left unmatched: 2. The CDR3 coding sequence is TGCGCCAGCAGCTTCTCGGGAGGCCAAGAGACCCAGTACTTC. It specifies CASSFSGGQETQYF. Filled out from reference TRBV5-1 and TRBJ2-5, the complete variable domain reads KAGVTQTPRYLIKTRGQQVTLSCSPISGHRSVSWYQQTPGQGLQFLFEYFSETQRNKGNFPGRFSGRQFSNSRSEMNVSTLELGDSALYLCASSFSGGQETQYFGPGTRLLVL.

This rearrangement joins TRBV27 to TRBJ2-3; 7 positions agree with TRBD1. With V trimmed by 5 bases and J by 3 bases, 11 bases remained unmatched. CDR3 length equals 16 residues. CDR1 MNHEY and CDR2 SMNVEV come from the germline V gene (reference sequence). Written as DNA, the CDR3 is TGTGCCAGCAGTATCCCTGACAGGGAAGAGACAGATACGCAGTATTTT. Its translation: CASSIPDREETDTQYF.

The J gene is TRBJ1-1, the V gene TRBV19, with D possibly TRBD1 on 6 matching bases. CDR1 and CDR2 (germline): LNHDA, SQIVND (reference sequence). CDR3 size: 17 residues. V lost 1 base and J lost 4, with 19 bases in between. For the CDR3, the DNA is TGTGCCAGTAGTATAGTGGGGGTTTCAGGGGTAAGCACTGAAGCTTTCTTT. This encodes CASSIVGVSGVSTEAFF.

V usage is TRBV9 and J usage is TRBJ2-7; TRBD2 aligns across 8 bases. CDR3 length equals 15 residues. V shed 0 bases and J 2 bases; nucleotides not matched to a gene: 4. The germline V gene encodes CDR1 SGDLS and CDR2 YYNGEE. CDR3 loop: CASSVDGSGAYEQYF. As DNA, the CDR3 is TGTGCCAGCAGCGTAGATGGTAGCGGGGCCTACGAGCAGTACTTC.

This clone has a handful of counts. The chain is built from TRBV7-8 and TRBJ1-1; unclear D gene. Germline V gene data show CDR1 as SGHVS and CDR2 as FQNEAQ. Trimming took off 0 bases at V and 5 bases at J, with 10 bases between the two ends. The CDR3 runs 14 residues. In nucleotides, the CDR3 is TGTGCCAGCAGCTTAGCCCTCGAGGGAACTGAAGCTTTCTTT. Translated, it gives CASSLALEGTEAFF.

The CDR3 sequence: CASSLDPGSNGYTF. The CDR3 region has the DNA TGCGCCAGCAGCTTGGATCCGGGGTCGAATGGCTACACCTTC. The V and J genes are TRBV5-1 and TRBJ1-2; D unresolved. Trimming took 0 bases from V and 6 from J, leaving 12 bases between them. The germline V gene encodes CDR1 SGHRS and CDR2 YFSETQ. The CDR3 runs to 14 residues.

This chain links TRBV27 with TRBJ1-1; a possible D gene is TRBD1 (6 bases). CDR1 MNHEY and CDR2 SMNVEV come from the germline V gene (reference sequence). Trimming stripped 2 bases from V and 5 bases from J, with 9 bases between. The CDR3 contains 13 residues. This CDR3 reads CASSLRGGTEAFF. The CDR3 DNA sequence: TGTGCCAGCAGTTTAAGGGGGGGTACTGAAGCTTTCTTT.

This clone was observed once. The chain links TRBV2 to TRBJ1-4, with 11 bases lining up with TRBD1. The CDR3 totals 17 residues. Trimming at V came to 5 bases and at J to 7 bases, leaving 12 bases not matched to a gene. Germline assignment: CDR1 SNHLY and CDR2 FYNNEI. The DNA for the CDR3 is TGTGCCAGCAGTTCCGGACAGGGGGCGGGTCATGGTGAAAAACTGTTTTTT. Translation gives CASSSGQGAGHGEKLFF. The full variable domain, in which reference TRBV2 and TRBJ1-4 provide the parts outside the CDR3, is EPEVTQTPSHQVTQMGQEVILRCVPISNHLYFYWYRQILGQKVEFLVSFYNNEISEKSEIFDDQFSVERPDGSNFTLKIRSTKLEDSAMYFCASSSGQGAGHGEKLFFGSGTQLSVL.

This chain links TRBV6-1 with TRBJ1-2; D not certain. V lost 1 base and J lost 1, with 13 bases in between. The CDR3 is 16 residues long. The germline V gene has CDR1 MNHNS and CDR2 SASEGT. This chain's CDR3 is CASSEVAGLGNYGYTF. The CDR3 nucleotides are TGTGCCAGCAGTGAAGTGGCAGGCTTGGGTAACTATGGCTACACCTTC.

The chain recombines TRBV5-1 with TRBJ2-7, with TRBD2 identical over 9 bases. V was clipped by 0 bases and J by 3 bases; unmatched bases: 4. The CDR3 length is 15 residues. CDR1 SGHRS and CDR2 YFSETQ come from the germline V gene. The CDR3 spells CASSLGLAGNYEQYF. The DNA of the CDR3 is TGCGCCAGCAGCTTGGGGCTAGCGGGGAACTACGAGCAGTACTTC.

The chain links TRBV5-6 to TRBJ2-5, with TRBD2 as a possible D gene (7 bases). The CDR3 contains 14 residues. Germline V gene sequence: CDR1 SGHDT, CDR2 YYEEEE. Between the trimmed V and J ends, which lost 0 bases and 6 bases, there was a span of 12 bases. The CDR3 nucleotides are TGTGCCAGCAGCTTGGATGGGGGGGCCCAGACCCAGTACTTC. Translating it yields CASSLDGGAQTQYF.

V usage is TRBV25-1 and J usage is TRBJ2-7; possibly TRBD1 for D (6 bases). CDR1 MGHDK and CDR2 SYGVNS come from the germline V gene. The V end was cut by 3 bases, the J end by 6 bases, with 12 bases between. The CDR3 is made up of 13 amino acids. DNA for the CDR3: TGTGCCAGCAGTGATCCAGGGGCCAGCGAGCAGTACTTC. As protein: CASSDPGASEQYF.

In this sample, this clone turned up once. This chain joins TRBV6-6 and TRBJ1-6, with 8 bases that match TRBD1. The germline V gene has CDR1 MNHNY and CDR2 SVGAGI (reference sequence). The ends lost 6 bases at V and 7 bases at J; junction bases unmatched: 5. The CDR3 has 14 residues. CDR3 residues: CASSDRGWNSPLHF. CDR3 in DNA: TGTGCCAGCAGCGACAGGGGCTGGAATTCACCCCTCCACTTT.